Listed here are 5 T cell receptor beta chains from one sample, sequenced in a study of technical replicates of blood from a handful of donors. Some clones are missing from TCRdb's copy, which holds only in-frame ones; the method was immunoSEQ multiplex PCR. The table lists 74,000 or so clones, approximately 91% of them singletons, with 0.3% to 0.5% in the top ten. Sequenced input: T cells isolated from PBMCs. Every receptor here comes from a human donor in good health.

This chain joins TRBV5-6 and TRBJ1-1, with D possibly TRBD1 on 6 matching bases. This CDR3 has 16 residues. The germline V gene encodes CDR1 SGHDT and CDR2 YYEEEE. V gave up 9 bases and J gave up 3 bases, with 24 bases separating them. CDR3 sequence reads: CANSGTTYPGDTEAFF. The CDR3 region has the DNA TGTGCCAACTCCGGGACAACTTACCCCGGAGACACTGAAGCTTTCTTT.

The CDR3 nucleotides read TGTGCCAGCTCACGGCCGGGAGGGGAAGGGACTAGCGGGAGGGAGGTATACGAGCAGTACTTC. It codes for CASSRPGGEGTSGREVYEQYF. The rearrangement uses TRBV18 and TRBJ2-7, with TRBD2 matching over 16 bases. Germline CDR1 and CDR2: KGHSH and LQKENI. This CDR3 is 21 amino acids long. J gave up 4 bases and V 4 bases, and 19 bases lay outside the gene matches.

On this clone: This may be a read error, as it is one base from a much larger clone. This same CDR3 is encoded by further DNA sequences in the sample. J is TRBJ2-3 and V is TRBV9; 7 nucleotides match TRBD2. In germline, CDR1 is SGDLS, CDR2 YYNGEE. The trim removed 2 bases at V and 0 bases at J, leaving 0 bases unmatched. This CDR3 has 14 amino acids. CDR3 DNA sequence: TGTGCCAGCAGCGTTAGCGGGAGCACAGATACGCAGTATTTT. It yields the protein CASSVSGSTDTQYF.

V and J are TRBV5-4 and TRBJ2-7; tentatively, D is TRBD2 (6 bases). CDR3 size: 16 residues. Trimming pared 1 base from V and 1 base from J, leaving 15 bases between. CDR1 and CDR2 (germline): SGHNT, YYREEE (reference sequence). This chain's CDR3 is CASSLSDAGLSYEQYF. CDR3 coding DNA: TGTGCCAGCAGCTTGTCCGACGCGGGACTGTCCTACGAGCAGTACTTC.

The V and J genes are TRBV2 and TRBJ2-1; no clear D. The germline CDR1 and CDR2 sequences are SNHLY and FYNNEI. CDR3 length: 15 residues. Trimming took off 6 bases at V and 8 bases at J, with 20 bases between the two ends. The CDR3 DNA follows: TGTGCCAGCAGGCTCACCCAGGTTGGTTCGGATGAGCAGTTCTTC. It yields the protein CASRLTQVGSDEQFF.